Described below is a single T cell receptor (beta chain) sequence and its context. In the source study's methods: Amplified reference gene primers provided the basis for estimating nucleated cell counts. Using immunoSEQ multiplex PCR, the repertoire was profiled, and TCRdb retains in-frame clones only, with some absent. That table gives V, J and clone size, and the DNA gave D and trimming. The sample holds approximately 72,000 clones; about 89% are singletons and the top ten take under 15%. After removal of 5 bases from V and 1 base from J, the junction contained 11 bases not matched to a gene. Germline V lookup: CDR1 SGHRS, CDR2 YFSETQ. The CDR3 length is 16 residues. The data originate from a study of blood T cell repertoires in COVID-19. On the study more broadly: Whether acute or convalescent, the COVID-19 samples came from the United States, Italy and Spain. PBMCs, B-cell-depleted T cells, or T cells were the source of the cDNA or gDNA that made up the material.

The J gene is TRBJ2-5, the V gene TRBV5-1, with TRBD2 matching over 7 bases. The sequenced sample was peripheral blood. The source is a woman aged 60-70 years with acute or convalescent COVID-19. CDR3 in amino acids: CASSPSRPGGQETQYF. CDR3 coding DNA: TGCGCCAGCAGTCCCTCCAGGCCGGGGGGCCAAGAGACCCAGTACTTC.